The rows below give T cell receptor beta chains drawn from one sample of a study of cytomegalovirus exposure and HLA in healthy donors. TCRdb keeps only in-frame clones here, not all; method: immunoSEQ multiplex PCR. The repertoire table contains roughly 120,000 clones. The material sequenced was PBMCs. Receptors originate from a man aged 18 to 30 in good health and CMV-seronegative. CDR3s include the opening cysteine and the closing phenylalanine or tryptophan. D genes are given only for firm matches.

TRBV5-4	TRBJ2-3	TRBD2	TGTGCCAGCAGTTTAAGCGGGGGAGGAGCAGATACGCAGTATTTT	CASSLSGGGADTQYF
TRBV28	TRBJ2-7	-	TGTGCCAGCAGCCGTCAGGGGACCCGAACCTACGAGCAGTACTTC	CASSRQGTRTYEQYF
TRBV6-5	TRBJ1-1	TRBD1	TGTGCCAGCAGACCCGGGACAGCCTTCTATGAAGCTTTCTTT	CASRPGTAFYEAFF
TRBV19	TRBJ2-7	TRBD1	TGTGCCAGTCGCCGGGACAGGGATTCCTACGAGCAGTACTTC	CASRRDRDSYEQYF
TRBV18	TRBJ2-2	-	TGTGCCAGCTCAACAGCAAACACCGGGGAGCTGTTTTTT	CASSTANTGELFF
TRBV6-1	TRBJ1-6	-	TGTGCCAGCAGTGGGGGCTCACCCCTCCACTTT	CASSGGSPLHF
TRBV30	TRBJ1-2	TRBD1	TGTGCCTGGAGTATGAAAGGGGGCCACTATGGCTACACCTTC	CAWSMKGGHYGYTF
TRBV7-2	TRBJ2-7	-	TGTGCCAGCAGCACTGGGACTCTCTCCTACGAGCAGTACTTC	CASSTGTLSYEQYF
TRBV19	TRBJ2-3	TRBD2	TGTGCGACGCAGGAGCGGGAAGGGGCAGATACGCAGTATTTT	CATQEREGADTQYF
TRBV11-3	TRBJ2-2	-	TGTGCCAGCAGCCAGGGACACGACACCGGGGAGCTGTTTTTT	CASSQGHDTGELFF
TRBV5-4	TRBJ2-1	TRBD2	TGTGCCAGCAGCGGACTAGCGGGCAATGAGCAGTTCTTC	CASSGLAGNEQFF
TRBV9	TRBJ1-4	-	TGTGCCAGCAGCGTAGATGGGAGGTCGGAGAAACTGTTTTTT	CASSVDGRSEKLFF
TRBV2	TRBJ2-7	-	TGTGCCAGCAGTGGTTCGGGGAGCGGCACCTACGAGCAGTACTTC	CASSGSGSGTYEQYF
TRBV5-4	TRBJ2-5	TRBD1	TGTGCCAGCAGCATATCCGGGACAGGGGACGAGACCCAGTACTTC	CASSISGTGDETQYF